The present entry profiles one T cell receptor (beta chain) with its context. What antigen it recognizes has not been identified. The record has no base qualities; no much larger clone is one base away. The same CDR3 is also encoded by other DNA sequences in this sample. The method was the immunoSEQ multiplex PCR assay. The hsTCRB Kit was used according to the manufacturer's protocol to amplify rearranged TCR beta chain sequences. TCRB libraries were sequenced on an Illumina MiSeq. The authors' analysis ran thus. Demultiplexing, trimming and gene mapping were performed with the kit vendor's proprietary platform. The table comes from immuneACCESS by way of TCRdb, which keeps in-frame sequences with V and J called. Part of the clones is missing from these tables; in studies checked, under half for an unresolved V gene and the rest for unknown reasons. The V and J calls and clone size were taken over from that table, and D and trimming were inferred from the DNA. The sample yields tens of thousands of clones; about 89% were counted once. The ten largest clones take up roughly 1.5% of the sample.

The data belong to a study of a mutant IDH1 vaccine in newly diagnosed glioma (dated by TCRdb to the early 2020s). Turning to the overall study: Eight vaccinations were administered to patients in weeks 1, 3, 5, 7, 11, 15, 19 and 23, corresponding to visits V03 through V10. Prior to enrollment, patients had been given standard therapy consisting of radiotherapy alone, temozolomide alone, or radiochemotherapy with temozolomide, with the combination given to most patients. Peripheral blood was collected at six visits: V03 (baseline), V05, V07, V10, V12 and V13. Of the approximately 30 treated patients, around 62% were male and approximately 40% were female, and a mean age of roughly 37 years was recorded. Vaccination began 4-6 weeks after radiotherapy alone, or alongside temozolomide cycles in the chemotherapy-containing groups. For exploratory analyses, around 26 treated patients had longitudinal TCRB deep sequencing done wherever samples were available. Beyond this particular receptor, the publication reports: According to the authors, sample limitations meant that analyses of patient blood samples could not be reproduced. Immune responses induced by the vaccine were seen in about 93% of patients across multiple MHC alleles. Pseudoprogression appeared unrelated to alterations in the top peripheral T cell clonotypes detected by TCRB sequencing. PBMC samples for TCRB deep sequencing were selected based on availability.

The CDR3 numbers 16 residues from cysteine through phenylalanine. The kept DNA is CDR3 alone, 48 bases in frame from the first base. V lost 0 bases and J lost 2 bases; the stretch between them is 14 bases long. Per the germline V gene (reference sequence), SGHKS is the CDR1 and YYEKEE is the CDR2. Per the publication, the time point label means: week 23, last vaccination. Each vaccine dose was 300 ug of a 20-mer mutant IDH1 peptide in Montanide, given subcutaneously with topical imiquimod. Donors had newly diagnosed WHO grade 3 or 4 IDH1-mutant astrocytomas with loss of nuclear ATRX. The samples were drawn from NOA16, a multicentre, single-arm, open-label phase I trial in Germany that tested a mutant IDH1 peptide vaccine in humans for the first time. Genomic DNA for TCRB sequencing was isolated from EDTA blood with the DNeasy Blood and Tissue Kit.

This clonotype was sampled from a man in his forties or fifties with glioma. The sequenced sample was PBMCs, obtained from a glioma patient whose treatment included an IDH1 peptide vaccine. The chain couples TRBV5-5 to TRBJ1-2; TRBD1 might be the D gene, on 5 matching bases. Here is the DNA: TGTGCCAGCAGCTTGGAGACTAGGCGGGACAACTATGGCTACACCTTC. This yields the protein CASSLETRRDNYGYTF. The entire variable domain, with the stretches around the CDR3 drawn from the reference TRBV5-5 and TRBJ1-2 proteins, is DAGVTQSPTHLIKTRGQQVTLRCSPISGHKSVSWYQQVLGQGPQFIFQYYEKEERGRGNFPDRFSARQFPNYSSELNVNALLLGDSALYLCASSLETRRDNYGYTFGSGTRLTVV.